This T cell receptor beta chain is drawn from a study of blood T cells in healthy people across ages. The study, taken as a whole, reports: In long-lived donors, naive CD4+ cell counts and diversity exceeded those of aged donors.

Trimming removed 5 bases at V and 2 bases at J, with 14 bases between. This CDR3 is 14 amino acids long. CDR1 and CDR2 from the germline V gene are DFQATT and SNEGSKA (reference sequence). With respect to this clonotype: Antigen specificity is unknown.

With a J-beta primer mix and a sample-barcoded 5' primer, a second PCR ran about 7 to 12 cycles. The template-switch adaptor was a 5' adaptor with 12 random nucleotides. It tagged each cDNA molecule. Via MiXCR, TCRdb re-called the 5' RACE reads, giving one row per CDR3 protein. The profile shows 550,000 to 600,000 distinct CDR3 sequences, about 26% of them singletons. Ranging in age from roughly 6 to 95, the donors were healthy Caucasian individuals from Russia. Approximately 10 milliliters of peripheral blood were drawn from each donor into EDTA-treated tubes. Sequencing was done on a sample of blood. The chain links TRBV20-1 to TRBJ2-3; D gene uncertain. This clonotype was obtained from a woman in her 70s in good health. The DNA of the CDR3 is TGCAGTGCTCTGGACGCCGAGCCCACAGATACGCAGTATTTT. This codes for CSALDAEPTDTQYF.